The 13 T cell receptor beta chains presented below share a single source sample, sequenced in a study of CD8+CD57+ T cells in acquired aplastic anemia. Patients picked for sequencing had shown CD8+CD57+ cell expansion detected by flow cytometry. TCR beta VDJ and CDR3 were profiled, and genomic DNA was the template. Each CDR3 protein gets one entry after TCRdb re-called the reads with MiXCR. The sample has more than 150,000 distinct CDR3 sequences; almost 50% are singletons. Material for sequencing was sorted CD4+, CD8+, or CD8+CD57+ T cells (not recorded which) from PBMCs. These receptors all come from a human donor with aplastic anemia.

The chain employs TRBV24-1 and TRBJ1-2; D may be TRBD1 (5 bases). Germline V lookup: CDR1 KGHDR, CDR2 SFDVKD. This CDR3 is built from 14 residues. The V and J ends lost 3 bases and 8 bases respectively, with 15 bases between them. CDR3 nucleotides: TGTGCCACCAGTGATCCTCAGCCGAGACAGGGCTACACCTTC. Protein product: CATSDPQPRQGYTF.

Turning to this clonotype: One end of the junction fails to match germline, which may point to a read error. The V call is TRBV25-1, the J call TRBJ1-2, with 7 bases identical to TRBD1. The length of the CDR3 is 16 residues. Germline V gene lookup returns CDR1 MGHDK and CDR2 SYGVNS. The CDR3 sequence: CASSTWTGGTNNGYTF. The CDR3 DNA sequence: TGTGCCAGCAGTACATGGACAGGAGGAACTAACAATGGCTACACCTTC.

This chain joins TRBV10-3 and TRBJ2-7; unclear D gene. The CDR3 is 11 amino acids. V was trimmed by 7 bases and J by 2 bases, leaving 6 bases between them. CDR1 and CDR2 (germline): ENHRY, SYGVKD. The CDR3 coding sequence is TGTGCCATCAAGACCCCCTACGAGCAGTACTTC. This encodes CAIKTPYEQYF.

This clonotype has a count of ten or more. The gene calls are TRBV14 and TRBJ1-2; TRBD1 might be the D (5 bases). V lost 0 bases to trimming and J lost 5 bases, with 16 bases between them. CDR3 length equals 16 residues. Per germline, CDR1 SGHDN and CDR2 FVKESK. The CDR3 DNA follows: TGTGCCAGCAGCCAAGATTGGACACAGCTGTATTATGGCTACACCTTC. It codes for CASSQDWTQLYYGYTF.

This clonotype showed up many times. The J gene is TRBJ2-3, the V gene TRBV5-4; 10 nucleotides align to TRBD1. The V segment lost 3 bases and the J segment 3 bases; nucleotides outside the gene matches: 4. This CDR3 comprises 15 residues. Germline CDR1 reads SGHNT; CDR2 reads YYREEE (reference sequence). The CDR3 sequence: CASSSPGQGTDTQYF. In nucleotides, the CDR3 is TGTGCCAGCAGCTCTCCGGGACAGGGGACAGATACGCAGTATTTT. Based on the CDR3 plus reference TRBV5-4 and TRBJ2-3, the full variable domain is ETGVTQSPTHLIKTRGQQVTLRCSSQSGHNTVSWYQQALGQGPQFIFQYYREEENGRGNFPPRFSGLQFPNYSSELNVNALELDDSALYLCASSSPGQGTDTQYFGPGTRLTVL.

The V and J genes are TRBV7-3 and TRBJ2-3; D perhaps matches TRBD1 (5 bases). CDR3 length: 14 residues. Germline CDR1 reads SGHTA; CDR2 reads FQGTGA. V shed 2 bases and J shed 4 bases, with 10 bases lying between them. CDR3 sequence: CASSLFQGSDTQYF. The CDR3 region has the DNA TGTGCCAGCAGCTTATTCCAGGGATCAGATACGCAGTATTTT.

This clonotype was picked up many times. The chain links TRBV5-1 to TRBJ2-5; the D gene is possibly TRBD2 (5 bases). The V gene lost 4 bases and the J gene lost 5 bases, with 15 bases spanning the gap. The CDR3 has 14 amino acids. Per the germline V gene, CDR1 is SGHRS and CDR2 is YFSETQ. The CDR3 DNA sequence: TGCGCCAGCAGCGTTGGAGGTTTTTTTGAGACCCAGTACTTC. It translates to CASSVGGFFETQYF.

This clonotype was observed many times. This chain connects TRBV19 to TRBJ2-2; either TRBD1 or TRBD2 may supply D (6 bases each). Germline V lookup: CDR1 LNHDA, CDR2 SQIVND (reference sequence). There are 13 residues in the CDR3. V dropped 7 bases and J dropped 4 bases, with 10 bases sitting between them. The CDR3 DNA reads TGTGCCAGTAAAGGGGGAGGCACCGGGGAGCTGTTTTTT. It translates to CASKGGGTGELFF.

V and J are TRBV5-6 and TRBJ2-7, with a weak D call TRBD2 (5 bases). This CDR3 spans 14 amino acids. The V gene's germline CDR1 is SGHDT and CDR2 YYEEEE. V shed 0 bases and J shed 5 bases, with 12 bases lying between them. The CDR3, as DNA: TGTGCCAGCAGCTTGGCCGGGCACGGGAACGAGCAGTACGTC. Its protein product is CASSLAGHGNEQYV.

This clonotype showed up just once. The chain recombines TRBV2 with TRBJ1-5, with TRBD1 matching over 7 bases. V lost 6 bases to trimming and J lost 10 bases; unmatched junction nucleotides: 9. CDR1 and CDR2 (germline): SNHLY, FYNNEI. The CDR3 is 13 amino acids. This CDR3 reads CASSLRQGQPQHF. The CDR3 bases are TGTGCCAGCAGCTTAAGACAGGGCCAACCCCAGCATTTT.

This chain joins TRBV10-1 and TRBJ1-4; D is possibly TRBD1 (6 bases). Deletions cut 5 bases from V and 0 bases from J, with 10 bases between. CDR1 and CDR2 from the germline V gene are WNHNN and SYGVQD (reference sequence). The CDR3 totals 15 residues. In DNA, the CDR3 is TGCGCCAGCAGTTCGGACAGTGCAACTAATGAAAAACTGTTTTTT. It specifies CASSSDSATNEKLFF.

The J gene is TRBJ2-7, the V gene TRBV5-6, with 9 positions matching TRBD1. The CDR3 length is 17 residues. With V trimmed by 4 bases and J by 5 bases, 16 bases remained unmatched. The germline CDR1 and CDR2 sequences are SGHDT and YYEEEE. The CDR3 nucleotides read TGTGCCAGCAGCCGAAAGCGGACAGGGGAGGTTTGGGACGAGCAGTACTTC. Protein sequence: CASSRKRTGEVWDEQYF.

V gene TRBV15 combines with J gene TRBJ2-7; perhaps TRBD1 as D (5 bases). Germline loops: CDR1 LNHNV, CDR2 YYDKDF (reference sequence). The CDR3 sequence is 14 residues long. V was cut by 1 base and J by 1 base, with 8 bases left in between. The chain's CDR3 is CATSRAAGSYEQYF. The DNA of the CDR3 is TGTGCCACCAGCAGAGCGGCAGGGTCCTACGAGCAGTACTTC.